Listed below are T cell receptor beta chains from one sample, sequenced in a study of cytomegalovirus exposure and HLA in healthy donors. Produced via immunoSEQ multiplex PCR; TCRdb's table is partial and in-frame only. The table includes around 150,000 clones, around 77% detected once. Sequenced sample: PBMCs. The receptors shown here come from a man aged 55 to 70 in good health and CMV-seronegative. Both conserved end residues are part of each CDR3.

length: 17; V: TRBV28; J: TRBJ2-2; CDR3: CASSLAGTGILSGELFF
length: 14; V: TRBV7-9; J: TRBJ2-2; CDR3: CASSLQGNAGELFF
length: 13; V: TRBV28; J: TRBJ2-5; CDR3: CASSLSIQETQYF
length: 15; V: TRBV28; J: TRBJ1-2; CDR3: CASSPRDREAYGYTF
length: 16; V: TRBV10-3; J: TRBJ2-2; CDR3: CAISDKVTWRTGELFF
length: 14; V: TRBV10-3; J: TRBJ1-1; CDR3: CAISGGGSNTEAFF
length: 13; V: TRBV7-3; J: TRBJ1-2; CDR3: CASSSGGSYGYTF
length: 12; V: TRBV28; J: TRBJ1-1; CDR3: CASSLGRPGAFF
length: 17; V: TRBV4-3; J: TRBJ2-3; CDR3: CASSQGTRVLRADTQYF
length: 14; V: TRBV11-2; J: TRBJ2-1; CDR3: CASSPRTSGKEQFF
length: 14; V: TRBV28; J: TRBJ1-6; CDR3: CASSPQGGRPPLHF
length: 14; V: TRBV11-2; J: TRBJ2-5; CDR3: CASSLTEPPKTQYF
length: 15; V: TRBV29-1; J: TRBJ2-7; CDR3: CSVEDNRGITYEQYF
length: 15; V: TRBV19; J: TRBJ1-5; CDR3: CASSRGFNSNQPQHF
length: 16; V: TRBV7-2; J: TRBJ2-5; CDR3: CASSWGALAGGETQYF
length: 14; V: TRBV2; J: TRBJ1-5; CDR3: CASSEQVGNQPQHF
length: 15; V: TRBV2; J: TRBJ2-3; CDR3: CASSPLTGGADTQYF
length: 15; V: TRBV10-3; J: TRBJ1-6; CDR3: CAISESRQGHSPLHF
length: 13; V: TRBV2; J: TRBJ2-5; CDR3: CASSPRQEGTQYF
length: 16; V: TRBV4-2; J: TRBJ1-2; CDR3: CASSQEGMRTGGGYTF
length: 15; V: TRBV9; J: TRBJ2-1; CDR3: CASSVGLADHNEQFF
length: 15; V: TRBV6-1; J: TRBJ1-1; CDR3: CASSEETGWNTEAFF
length: 15; V: TRBV5-1; J: TRBJ2-1; CDR3: CASSSGLAEYNEQFF
length: 15; V: TRBV4-3; J: .; CDR3: CASSQGLAGPYEQYF
length: 14; V: TRBV29-1; J: TRBJ2-7; CDR3: CSVAPSGSPYEQYF
length: 14; V: TRBV4-2; J: TRBJ1-1; CDR3: CASKRTAENTEAFF
length: 16; V: TRBV5-4; J: TRBJ2-7; CDR3: CASSLDLSGGSYERYF
length: 18; V: TRBV4-3; J: TRBJ2-1; CDR3: CASSQVGQGAFSYNEQFF
length: 15; V: TRBV5-4; J: TRBJ2-7; CDR3: CASSLAGTSGDKQYF
length: 12; V: TRBV21-1; J: TRBJ1-5; CDR3: CASSHRNQPQHF
length: 16; V: TRBV5-1; J: TRBJ2-2; CDR3: CASSLSHRGITGELFF
length: 17; V: TRBV7-9; J: TRBJ2-2; CDR3: CASSLIGLAPIPGELFF
length: 12; V: TRBV7-9; J: TRBJ2-7; CDR3: CASSEQGYEQYF
length: 14; V: TRBV5-1; J: TRBJ2-5; CDR3: CASSPLVKQETQYF
length: 13; V: TRBV27; J: TRBJ1-1; CDR3: CASSLWGGDEAFF
length: 15; V: TRBV6-5; J: TRBJ2-1; CDR3: CASRSTGGAYNEQFF
length: 15; V: TRBV19; J: TRBJ1-5; CDR3: CASRGDKPYNQPQHF
length: 15; V: TRBV11-2; J: TRBJ2-7; CDR3: CASSSGLAGAHEQYF
length: 14; V: TRBV7-2; J: TRBJ1-5; CDR3: CASSFIGTHQPQHF
length: 17; V: TRBV5-1; J: TRBJ2-3; CDR3: CASSLAGAGGSTDTQYF
length: 13; V: TRBV6-6; J: TRBJ1-6; CDR3: CASSFGENSPLHF
length: 15; V: TRBV6-6; J: TRBJ2-6; CDR3: CASSYSGSGANVLTF
length: 15; V: TRBV19; J: TRBJ2-1; CDR3: CASSLTSGGPIILFF
length: 14; V: TRBV18; J: TRBJ1-1; CDR3: CASSPQGERTEAFF
length: 14; V: TRBV5-6; J: TRBJ2-7; CDR3: CASSWGQELYEQYF
length: 14; V: TRBV14; J: TRBJ1-2; CDR3: CASSWTGSNYGYTF
length: 15; V: TRBV27; J: TRBJ2-7; CDR3: CASSLRDSPYYEQYF
length: 15; V: TRBV6-1; J: TRBJ2-7; CDR3: CASSDRGDPGYEQYF
length: 12; V: TRBV19; J: TRBJ2-3; CDR3: CATRHSTDTQYF
length: 15; V: TRBV6-6; J: TRBJ2-6; CDR3: CASSQQGTGANVLTF
length: 14; V: TRBV6-1; J: TRBJ1-5; CDR3: CASSTGQHNQPQHF
length: 15; V: TRBV6-1; J: .; CDR3: CASSRLMDRDYEQYF
length: 15; V: TRBV19; J: TRBJ1-4; CDR3: CASSIGGLLNEKLFF
length: 15; V: TRBV5-1; J: TRBJ2-2; CDR3: CASSWKGLDTGELFF
length: 16; V: TRBV27; J: TRBJ2-3; CDR3: CASSLSSLGTTDTQYF
length: 16; V: TRBV28; J: TRBJ2-2; CDR3: CASSPGATAHRGELFF
length: 15; V: TRBV27; J: TRBJ2-3; CDR3: CASSYSIPSTDTQYF